This entry describes one T cell receptor beta chain. Its cognate antigen is unknown. The data were obtained in a study of cytomegalovirus exposure and HLA in healthy donors. PCR involved 60 Vbeta and 13 Jbeta primers. Sequencing was performed with immunoSEQ multiplex PCR; in TCRdb, only in-frame clones are kept and a portion is missing. Altogether 90,000 to 95,000 clones are present, roughly 73% being singletons, with the ten largest covering around 4.4%. Points from the study as a whole: Later genetic work tied a missense DCLRE1C variant to beta-chain V and J trimming. In presence/absence analyses, roughly uniform sequencing depth across donors was assumed.

The germline V gene has CDR1 SGHTA and CDR2 FQGNSA. This CDR3 spans 16 amino acids. With 5 bases removed from V and 6 bases from J, the gap between germline ends came to 17 bases. Unrecorded immune exposure was likely among donors, who were nominally healthy when sampled. The rearrangement joins TRBV7-2 to TRBJ1-6; tentative D call: TRBD1 (6 bases). The TCR was taken from a male donor in good health and CMV-seropositive. The material sequenced was PBMCs. Written as DNA, the CDR3 is TGTGCCAGCAGCCCTCTCACAGGGATCGGTAATTCACCCCTCCACTTT. Translated: CASSPLTGIGNSPLHF.